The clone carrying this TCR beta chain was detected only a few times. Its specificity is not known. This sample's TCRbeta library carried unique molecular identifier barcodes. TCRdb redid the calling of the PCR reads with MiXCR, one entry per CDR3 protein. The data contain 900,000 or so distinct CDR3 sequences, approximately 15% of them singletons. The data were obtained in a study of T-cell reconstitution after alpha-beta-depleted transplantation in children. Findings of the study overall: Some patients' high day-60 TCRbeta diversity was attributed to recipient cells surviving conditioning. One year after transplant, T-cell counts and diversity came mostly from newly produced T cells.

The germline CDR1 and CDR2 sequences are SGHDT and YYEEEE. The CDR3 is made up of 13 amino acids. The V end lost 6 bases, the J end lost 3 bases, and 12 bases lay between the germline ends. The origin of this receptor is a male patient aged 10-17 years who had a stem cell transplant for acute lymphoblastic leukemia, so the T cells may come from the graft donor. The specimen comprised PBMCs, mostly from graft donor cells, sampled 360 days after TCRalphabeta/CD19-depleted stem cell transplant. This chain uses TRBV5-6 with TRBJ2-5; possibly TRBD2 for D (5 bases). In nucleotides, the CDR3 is TGTGCCAGCATGAGGGCCCGCGAAGAGACCCAGTACTTC. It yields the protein CASMRAREETQYF.